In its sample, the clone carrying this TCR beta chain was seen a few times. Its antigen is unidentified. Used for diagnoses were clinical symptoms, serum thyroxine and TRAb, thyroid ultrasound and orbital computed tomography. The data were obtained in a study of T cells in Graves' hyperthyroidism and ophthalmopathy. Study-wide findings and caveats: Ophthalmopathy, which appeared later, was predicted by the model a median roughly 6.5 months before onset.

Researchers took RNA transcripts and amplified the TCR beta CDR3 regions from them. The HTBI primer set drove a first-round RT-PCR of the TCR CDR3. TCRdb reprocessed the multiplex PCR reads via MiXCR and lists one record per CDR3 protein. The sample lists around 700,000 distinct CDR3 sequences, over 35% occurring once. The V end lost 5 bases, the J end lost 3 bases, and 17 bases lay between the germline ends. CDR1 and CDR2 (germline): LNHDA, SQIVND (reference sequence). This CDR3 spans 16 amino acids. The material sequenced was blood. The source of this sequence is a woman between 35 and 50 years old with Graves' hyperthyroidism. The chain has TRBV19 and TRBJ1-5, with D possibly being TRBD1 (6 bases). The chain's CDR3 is CASSPSGGPFNQPQHF. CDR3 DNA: TGTGCCAGTAGTCCATCGGGGGGGCCCTTCAATCAGCCCCAGCATTTT.